These T cell receptor beta chains were read from a single sample in a study of blood T cell repertoires in COVID-19. Using immunoSEQ multiplex PCR, the repertoire was profiled, and TCRdb retains in-frame clones only, with some absent. In the table there are almost 80,000 clones, 75% to 95% of which are singletons. The sequencing sample was made of peripheral blood. The receptor source for this set is a woman of 80 years or more with acute or convalescent COVID-19. Both conserved end residues are part of each CDR3. The D gene is left open where the match is weak. Clone size is stated in some rows and not others, as once, few, many or a class when expanded.

len | j_gene | v_gene | d_gene | abundance | CDR3nt | CDR3aa
15 | TRBJ1-1 | TRBV6-5 | - | - | TGTGCCAGCAGTTACTCGGGAGGGGCGAACACTGAAGCTTTCTTT | CASSYSGGANTEAFF
17 | TRBJ2-3 | TRBV10-2 | TRBD2 | - | TGCGCCAGCAGAGGAACTAGCGGGAGTAGGGCCCCAGATACGCAGTATTTT | CASRGTSGSRAPDTQYF
17 | TRBJ2-3 | TRBV5-6 | - | - | TGTGCCAGCAGCTTGTTTCGGACAGCGAGTCGCACAGATACGCAGTATTTT | CASSLFRTASRTDTQYF
15 | TRBJ1-5 | TRBV6-5 | - | once | TGTGCCAGCAACCCCGCCTGGGGAGGCAATCAGCCCCAGCATTTT | CASNPAWGGNQPQHF
15 | TRBJ2-7 | TRBV5-4 | - | - | TGTGCCAGCAGCCCAGGGGGGTCGAGGTCCTACGAGCAGTACTTC | CASSPGGSRSYEQYF
14 | TRBJ1-1 | TRBV7-9 | - | - | TGTGCCAGCAGCGAGGGAGGGTTTAGCACTGAAGCTTTCTTT | CASSEGGFSTEAFF
15 | TRBJ1-6 | TRBV14 | - | once | TGTGCCAGCAGTAGCATATGGGGCGGCCATTCACCCCTCCACTTT | CASSSIWGGHSPLHF
11 | TRBJ1-1 | TRBV29-1 | - | - | TGCAGCGTTGTAATACCAGGTGAAGCTTTCTTT | CSVVIPGEAFF
15 | TRBJ2-1 | TRBV27 | TRBD2 | - | TGTGCCAGCAGTTCGGGACTAGCGGGGGGGGACGAGCAGTTCTTC | CASSSGLAGGDEQFF
13 | TRBJ2-7 | TRBV12-3/TRBV12-4 | - | - | TGTGCCAGCAGTTTCGGACAGTTTTACGAGCAGTACTTC | CASSFGQFYEQYF
13 | TRBJ2-1 | TRBV5-1 | - | once | TGCGCCAGCAGCTTGCCCAACTACAATGAGCAGTTCTTC | CASSLPNYNEQFF
15 | TRBJ2-5 | TRBV27 | TRBD1 | - | TGTGCCAGCAGCGATGAGGACAGGTACCAAGAGACCCAGTACTTC | CASSDEDRYQETQYF
11 | TRBJ2-1 | TRBV9 | - | - | TGTGCCAGCAGCGTAGGAGGGAGGCAGTTCTTC | CASSVGGRQFF
14 | TRBJ2-4 | TRBV7-9 | - | - | TGTGCCAGCAGCTTAGCAGCACTTGCAAACATTCAGTACTTC | CASSLAALANIQYF
19 | TRBJ2-1 | TRBV4-2 | - | once | TGTGCCAGCAGCCAAGATTTGGGCACAGATGCCCCGCGCTACAATGAGCAGTTCTTC | CASSQDLGTDAPRYNEQFF
15 | TRBJ2-1 | TRBV5-4 | - | - | TGTGCCAGCAGCCTGCCGGGTGGCTCCTACAATGAGCAGTTCTTC | CASSLPGGSYNEQFF
15 | TRBJ1-2 | TRBV19 | - | once | TGTGCCAGTAGTACCCTCCGGACAGCCAACTATGGCTACACCTTC | CASSTLRTANYGYTF
16 | TRBJ2-1 | TRBV10-2 | - | - | TGCGCCAGCAGTCCCCACCAGGGGAATTTCTACAATGAGCAGTTCTTC | CASSPHQGNFYNEQFF
15 | TRBJ2-7 | TRBV5-1 | - | once | TGCGCCAGCAGCTTGGCCGGACAGTCCACCTACGAGCAGTACTTC | CASSLAGQSTYEQYF
15 | TRBJ2-5 | TRBV28 | TRBD1 | - | TGTGCCAGCAGGTCAGGGGCGCAGGGGGAAGAGACCCAGTACTTC | CASRSGAQGEETQYF
13 | TRBJ2-3 | TRBV28 | TRBD2 | once | TGTGCCAGCAGTTCGAGTCATCGGGAGGCGCAGTATTTT | CASSSSHREAQYF
15 | TRBJ1-2 | TRBV6-6 | - | - | TGTGCCAGCAGTAGGGAGGGAGTAGCTAACTATGGCTACACCTTC | CASSREGVANYGYTF
15 | TRBJ2-3 | TRBV12-5 | - | - | TGTGCTAGTGGTTCCCGGACGGAGGGAGCAGATACGCAGTATTTT | CASGSRTEGADTQYF
17 | TRBJ2-7 | TRBV4-1 | TRBD2 | few | TGCGCCAGCAGCCGAGGACAGCGGGGGTTGAGCTCCTACGAGCAGTACTTC | CASSRGQRGLSSYEQYF
17 | TRBJ2-2 | TRBV7-8 | TRBD2 | - | TGTGCCAGCAGCTGGAGGACTAGCGGGGCCGGAACCGGGGAGCTGTTTTTT | CASSWRTSGAGTGELFF
16 | TRBJ2-3 | TRBV7-9 | - | - | TGTGCCAGCAGCTTAGTTCGGGGTGTTAGCACAGATACGCAGTATTTT | CASSLVRGVSTDTQYF
14 | TRBJ1-4 | TRBV5-1 | - | - | TGCGCCAGCAGCACGAGCGCATATAATGAAAAACTGTTTTTT | CASSTSAYNEKLFF
12 | TRBJ1-2 | TRBV28 | - | - | TGTGCCAGCAGTTTATCATACTATGGCTACACCTTC | CASSLSYYGYTF
14 | TRBJ2-7 | TRBV4-3 | - | - | TGCGCCAGCAGCCAAGTTGTGAGTGTTTACGAGCAGTACTTC | CASSQVVSVYEQYF
14 | TRBJ2-1 | TRBV5-1 | - | - | TGCGCCAGCAGCTTTAGCGGATCCTACAATGAGCAGTTCTTC | CASSFSGSYNEQFF
14 | TRBJ1-2 | TRBV9 | - | once | TGTGCCAGCAGTTCCGATGTGGGGGCCTATGGCTACACCTTC | CASSSDVGAYGYTF
15 | TRBJ2-7 | TRBV27 | - | - | TGTGCCAGCAGCTTGGCACAGGGAGCGGCCTACGAGCAGTACTTC | CASSLAQGAAYEQYF
11 | TRBJ2-1 | TRBV2 | - | few | TGTGCCAGCAGCCAGATCAATGAGCAGTTCTTC | CASSQINEQFF